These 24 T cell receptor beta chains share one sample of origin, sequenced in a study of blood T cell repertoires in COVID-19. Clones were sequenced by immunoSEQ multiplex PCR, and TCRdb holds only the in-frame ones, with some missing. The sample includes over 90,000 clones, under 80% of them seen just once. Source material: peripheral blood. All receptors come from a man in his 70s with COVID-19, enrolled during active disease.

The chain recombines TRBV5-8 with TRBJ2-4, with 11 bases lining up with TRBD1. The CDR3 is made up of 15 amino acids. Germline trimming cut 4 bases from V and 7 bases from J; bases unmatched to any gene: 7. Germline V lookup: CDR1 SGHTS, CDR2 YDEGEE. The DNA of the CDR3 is TGTGCCAGCAGCCTAAGGACAGGGGGCGTGAACATTCAGTACTTC. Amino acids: CASSLRTGGVNIQYF.

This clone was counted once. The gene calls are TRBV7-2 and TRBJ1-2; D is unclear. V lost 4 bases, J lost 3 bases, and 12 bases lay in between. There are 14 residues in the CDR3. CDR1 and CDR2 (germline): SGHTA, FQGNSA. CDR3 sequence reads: CASSSLPLYYGYTF. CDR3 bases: TGTGCCAGCAGCTCGCTTCCACTGTACTATGGCTACACCTTC. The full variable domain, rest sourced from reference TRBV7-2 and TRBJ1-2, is GAGVSQSPSNKVTEKGKDVELRCDPISGHTALYWYRQSLGQGLEFLIYFQGNSAPDKSGLPSDRFSAERTGGSVSTLTIQRTQQEDSAVYLCASSSLPLYYGYTFGSGTRLTVV.

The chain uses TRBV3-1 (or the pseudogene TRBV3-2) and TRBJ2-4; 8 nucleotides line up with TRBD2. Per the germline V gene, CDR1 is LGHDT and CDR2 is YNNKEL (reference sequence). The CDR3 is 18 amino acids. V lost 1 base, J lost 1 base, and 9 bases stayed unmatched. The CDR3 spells CASSQGNPGLGAKNIQYF. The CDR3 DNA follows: TGTGCCAGCAGCCAAGGCAACCCGGGACTAGGGGCCAAAAACATTCAGTACTTC.

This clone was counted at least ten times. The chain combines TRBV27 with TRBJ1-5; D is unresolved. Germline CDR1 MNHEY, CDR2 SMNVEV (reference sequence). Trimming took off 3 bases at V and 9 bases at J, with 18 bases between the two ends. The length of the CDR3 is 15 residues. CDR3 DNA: TGTGCCAGCAGTTTTAGTTACAGTCCCGTGTCGCCCCAGCATTTT. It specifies CASSFSYSPVSPQHF.

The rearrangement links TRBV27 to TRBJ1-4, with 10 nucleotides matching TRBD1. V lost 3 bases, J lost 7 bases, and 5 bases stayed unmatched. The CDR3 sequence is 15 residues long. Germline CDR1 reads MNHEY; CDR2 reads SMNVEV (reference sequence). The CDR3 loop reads CASSFGDRGREKLFF. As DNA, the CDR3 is TGTGCCAGCAGTTTTGGGGACAGGGGTCGTGAAAAACTGTTTTTT.

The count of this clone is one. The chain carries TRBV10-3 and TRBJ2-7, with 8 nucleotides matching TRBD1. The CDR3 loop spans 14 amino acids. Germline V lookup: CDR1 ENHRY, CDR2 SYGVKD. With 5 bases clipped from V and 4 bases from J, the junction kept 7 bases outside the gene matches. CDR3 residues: CAISRGQGAYEQYF. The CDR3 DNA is TGTGCCATCAGTCGGGGGCAGGGGGCTTACGAGCAGTACTTC.

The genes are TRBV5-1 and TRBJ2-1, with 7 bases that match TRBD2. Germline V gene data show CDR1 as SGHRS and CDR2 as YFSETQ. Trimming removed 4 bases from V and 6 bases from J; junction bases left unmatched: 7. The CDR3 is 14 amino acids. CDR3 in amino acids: CASSPGTMSNEQFF. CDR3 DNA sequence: TGCGCCAGCAGCCCTGGGACTATGAGCAATGAGCAGTTCTTC.

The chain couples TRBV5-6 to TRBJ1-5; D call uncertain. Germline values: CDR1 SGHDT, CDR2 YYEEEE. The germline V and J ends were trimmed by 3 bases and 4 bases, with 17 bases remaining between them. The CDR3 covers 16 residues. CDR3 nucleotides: TGTGCCAGCAGCTCCGAGGGAGGAATGGGGAATCAGCCCCAGCATTTT. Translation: CASSSEGGMGNQPQHF.

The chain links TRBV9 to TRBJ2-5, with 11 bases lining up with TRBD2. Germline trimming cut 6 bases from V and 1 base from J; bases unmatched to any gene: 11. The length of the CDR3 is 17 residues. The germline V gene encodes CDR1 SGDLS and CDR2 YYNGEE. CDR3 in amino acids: CASTSPGLAVVQETQYF. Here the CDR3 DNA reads TGTGCCAGCACTTCTCCGGGACTAGCGGTAGTCCAAGAGACCCAGTACTTC.

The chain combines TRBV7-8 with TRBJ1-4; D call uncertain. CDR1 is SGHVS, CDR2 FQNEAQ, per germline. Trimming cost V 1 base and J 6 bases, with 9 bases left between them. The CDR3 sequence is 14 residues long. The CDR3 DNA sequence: TGTGCCAGCAGCTTAGACAGCGGCCATGAAAAACTGTTTTTT. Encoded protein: CASSLDSGHEKLFF.

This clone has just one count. This CDR3 reads CASSQDADRVAEKLFF. CDR3 DNA: TGCGCCAGCAGCCAAGATGCGGACAGGGTGGCTGAAAAACTGTTTTTT. The rearrangement uses TRBV4-1 and TRBJ1-4, with TRBD1 matching over 8 bases. Germline V gene data show CDR1 as MGHRA and CDR2 as YSYEKL. The CDR3 is 16 residues long. Trimming at V came to 0 bases and at J to 7 bases, leaving 7 bases not matched to a gene.

The CDR3 DNA follows: TGTGCCTGGAGTGCGGGACAGGGAAACACCATATATTTT. This encodes CAWSAGQGNTIYF. The chain uses TRBV30 and TRBJ1-3, with 7 bases identical to TRBD1. Germline assignment: CDR1 GTSNPN and CDR2 SVGIG (reference sequence). CDR3 size: 13 residues. V gave up 1 base and J gave up 4 bases; unmatched junction bases: 1.

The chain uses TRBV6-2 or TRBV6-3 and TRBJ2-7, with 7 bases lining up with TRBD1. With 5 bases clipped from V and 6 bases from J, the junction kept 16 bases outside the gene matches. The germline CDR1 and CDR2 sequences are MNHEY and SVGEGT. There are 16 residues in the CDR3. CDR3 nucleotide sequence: TGTGCCAGCAGTACATATCTAAATACAGGGGTTACCGAGCAGTACTTC. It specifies CASSTYLNTGVTEQYF.

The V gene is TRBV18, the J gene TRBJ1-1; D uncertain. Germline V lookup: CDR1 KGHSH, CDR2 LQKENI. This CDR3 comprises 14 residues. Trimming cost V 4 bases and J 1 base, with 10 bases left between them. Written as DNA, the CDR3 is TGTGCCAGCTCACGCATCGGAGCGAACACTGAAGCTTTCTTT. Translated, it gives CASSRIGANTEAFF.

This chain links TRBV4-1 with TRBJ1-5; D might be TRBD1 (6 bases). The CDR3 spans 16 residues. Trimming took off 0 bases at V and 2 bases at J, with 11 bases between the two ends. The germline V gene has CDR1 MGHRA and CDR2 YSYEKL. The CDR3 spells CASSQDPNRGNQPQHF. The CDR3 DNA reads TGCGCCAGCAGCCAAGATCCAAACAGGGGCAATCAGCCCCAGCATTTT.

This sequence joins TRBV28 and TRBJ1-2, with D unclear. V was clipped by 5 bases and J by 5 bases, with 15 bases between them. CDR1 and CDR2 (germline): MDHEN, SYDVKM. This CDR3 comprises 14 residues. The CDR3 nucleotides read TGTGCCAGCAGTCTTCGGCAGGAACCGTATGGCTACACCTTC. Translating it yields CASSLRQEPYGYTF.

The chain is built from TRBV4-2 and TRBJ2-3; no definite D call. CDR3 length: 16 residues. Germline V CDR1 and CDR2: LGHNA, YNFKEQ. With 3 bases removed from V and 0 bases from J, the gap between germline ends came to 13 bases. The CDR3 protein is CASSQKPLTSTDTQYF. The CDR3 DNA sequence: TGTGCCAGCAGCCAGAAGCCCTTGACTAGCACAGATACGCAGTATTTT.

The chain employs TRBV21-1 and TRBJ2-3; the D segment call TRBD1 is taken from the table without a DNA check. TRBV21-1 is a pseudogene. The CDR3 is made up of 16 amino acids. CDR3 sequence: CASSKDQGAPPDTQYF. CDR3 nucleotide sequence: TGTGCCAGCAGCAAAGACCAGGGGGCGCCCCCAGATACGCAGTATTTT.

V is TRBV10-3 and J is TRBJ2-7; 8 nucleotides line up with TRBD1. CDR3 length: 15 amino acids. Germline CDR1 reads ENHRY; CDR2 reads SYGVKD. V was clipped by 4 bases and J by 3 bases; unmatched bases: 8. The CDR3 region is CAISGDRDRNYEQYF. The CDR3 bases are TGTGCCATCAGTGGTGATCGGGACAGGAACTACGAGCAGTACTTC.

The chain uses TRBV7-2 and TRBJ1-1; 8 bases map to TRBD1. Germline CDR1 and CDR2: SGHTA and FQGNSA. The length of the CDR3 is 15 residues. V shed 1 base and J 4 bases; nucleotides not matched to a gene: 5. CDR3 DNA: TGTGCCAGCAGCTTAGATCGGACAGGGACCACTGAAGCTTTCTTT. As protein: CASSLDRTGTTEAFF.

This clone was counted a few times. CDR3 coding DNA: TGTGCCAGCAGCCCCAAGAGGTCTTCCCCGAGGGCCGGGGAGCTGTTTTTT. Its translation is CASSPKRSSPRAGELFF. The rearrangement joins TRBV14 to TRBJ2-2; D may be TRBD2 (5 bases). The CDR3 length is 17 residues. V shed 4 bases and J shed 6 bases, with 21 bases lying between them. CDR1 and CDR2 from the germline V gene are SGHDN and FVKESK.

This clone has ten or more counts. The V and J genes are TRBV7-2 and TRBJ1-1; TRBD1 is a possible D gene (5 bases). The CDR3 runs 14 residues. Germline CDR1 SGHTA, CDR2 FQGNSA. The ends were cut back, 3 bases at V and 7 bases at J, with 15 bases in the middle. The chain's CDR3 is CASSFERGGGEAFF. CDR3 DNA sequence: TGTGCCAGCAGCTTTGAGCGGGGCGGGGGTGAAGCTTTCTTT.

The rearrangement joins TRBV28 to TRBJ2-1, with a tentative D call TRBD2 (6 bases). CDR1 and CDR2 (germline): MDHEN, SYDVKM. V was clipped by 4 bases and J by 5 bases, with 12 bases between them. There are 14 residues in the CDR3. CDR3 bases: TGTGCCAGCAGTTCCTCCGGGAGTAACAATGAGCAGTTCTTC. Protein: CASSSSGSNNEQFF.

In DNA form, the CDR3 reads TGTGCCAGTTCCAGGGCGTCCTTAGCTAACTATGGCTACACCTTC. It encodes CASSRASLANYGYTF. V is TRBV19 and J is TRBJ1-2, with D tentatively TRBD1 (5 bases). Per the germline V gene, CDR1 is LNHDA and CDR2 is SQIVND (reference sequence). The V gene lost 8 bases and the J gene lost 0 bases, with 16 bases spanning the gap. The CDR3 covers 15 residues.